These 31 T cell receptor beta chains were sequenced from one sample in a study of identical twins listed by TCRdb under 2016. The library was built by means of 5' RACE. TCRdb lists the instrument as Illumina HiSeq 2000. TCRdb reworked the public reads: Q25 trimming with fastp, MiXCR clone assembly, productive beta chains retained. Every entry covers one CDR3 protein and lists the most common genes and DNA from its rows. The sample data list approximately 620,000 distinct CDR3 sequences, and over 8.5% of these were observed just once. More than 0.75% of the sample goes to the ten largest clones. These sequences were also reported in another study, on yellow fever vaccine responses in identical twins.

Sequenced sample: PBMCs. The receptor set was obtained from a young woman in good health.

This clonotype was detected only a few times. The rearrangement uses TRBV29-1 and TRBJ2-2, with 8 nucleotides matching TRBD1. The length of the CDR3 is 14 residues. Trimming removed 3 bases from V and 5 bases from J; junction bases left unmatched: 5. The V gene's germline CDR1 is SQVTM and CDR2 ANQGSEA. The CDR3 protein is CSVDNRGRTGELFF. The CDR3 DNA reads as TGCAGCGTTGACAACAGGGGGAGGACCGGGGAGCTGTTTTTT.

This clonotype came up a few times. The chain uses TRBV20-1 and TRBJ1-5; D unresolved. Germline V gene lookup returns CDR1 DFQATT and CDR2 SNEGSKA (reference sequence). Trimming took 0 bases from V and 8 from J, leaving 8 bases between them. This CDR3 is built from 12 residues. The CDR3 sequence is CSARDQEKPQHF. The DNA of the CDR3 is TGCAGTGCTAGAGATCAGGAGAAGCCCCAGCATTTT.

The sample holds a few counts of this clonotype. This chain joins TRBV7-2 and TRBJ2-3; 13 nucleotides line up with TRBD2. The CDR3 is 17 residues long. After removal of 2 bases from V and 4 bases from J, the junction contained 6 bases not matched to a gene. Germline-derived CDR1 and CDR2 are SGHTA and FQGNSA. In nucleotides, the CDR3 is TGTGCCAGCAGCTTAAAGAGACTAGCGGGAGGAGCAGATACGCAGTATTTT. Translating gives CASSLKRLAGGADTQYF.

This clonotype was picked up many times. V and J are TRBV9 and TRBJ2-1, with 7 bases that match TRBD2. Trimming at V came to 0 bases and at J to 9 bases, leaving 6 bases not matched to a gene. Germline V gene sequence: CDR1 SGDLS, CDR2 YYNGEE. The CDR3 length is 14 residues. CDR3 sequence: CASSVVTSGAEQFF. The CDR3, as DNA: TGTGCCAGCAGCGTAGTAACCAGCGGGGCTGAGCAGTTCTTC. The whole variable domain, filled in from reference TRBV9 and TRBJ2-1, reads DSGVTQTPKHLITATGQRVTLRCSPRSGDLSVYWYQQSLDQGLQFLIQYYNGEERAKGNILERFSAQQFPDLHSELNLSSLELGDSALYFCASSVVTSGAEQFFGPGTRLTVL.

This clonotype was counted ten times or more. The genes are TRBV7-9 and TRBJ2-1; D unclear. Germline CDR1 and CDR2: SEHNR and FQNEAQ (reference sequence). The V gene lost 4 bases and the J gene lost 5 bases, with 9 bases spanning the gap. CDR3 length: 13 residues. In DNA, the CDR3 is TGTGCCAGCAGCTCCATTATAGACAATGAGCAGTTCTTC. This encodes CASSSIIDNEQFF.

The chain has TRBV7-2 and TRBJ2-7; D may be TRBD2 (6 bases). Trimming removed 5 bases from V and 0 bases from J, with 11 bases in between. The germline gives CDR1 SGHTA, CDR2 FQGNSA. CDR3 length: 14 residues. For the CDR3, the DNA is TGTGCCAGCAGCCCAGCGGACTACTCCTACGAGCAGTACTTC. As protein: CASSPADYSYEQYF.

The chain uses TRBV12-3 or TRBV12-4 and TRBJ2-6; D is ambiguous. The CDR3 sequence is 16 residues long. V was trimmed by 7 bases and J by 3 bases, leaving 16 bases between them. The CDR3 nucleotides read TGTGCCAGCACCAAACGATTAGGTGGTGGGGCCAACGTCCTGACTTTC. Its protein is CASTKRLGGGANVLTF.

The chain uses TRBV3-1 and TRBJ2-7; D call uncertain. The CDR3 has 13 amino acids. Germline-derived CDR1 and CDR2 are LGHDT and YNNKEL (reference sequence). Trimming took off 1 base at V and 5 bases at J, with 9 bases between the two ends. This CDR3 is CASSQVRYDEQYF. CDR3 sequence (DNA): TGTGCCAGCAGCCAAGTTCGGTACGACGAGCAGTACTTC.

There are a few counts of this clonotype. The chain uses TRBV6-2 or TRBV6-3 and TRBJ2-7; TRBD1 matches 9 bases. The germline V gene encodes CDR1 MNHEY and CDR2 SVGEGT. Trimming cost V 5 bases and J 2 bases; bases outside gene matches: 7. This CDR3 spans 15 amino acids. This CDR3 reads CASSTVGTGTYEQYF. CDR3 nucleotide sequence: TGTGCCAGCAGTACTGTGGGGACAGGGACCTACGAGCAGTACTTC.

The V and J genes are TRBV5-5 and TRBJ1-4, with D uncertain. V lost 1 base to trimming and J lost 0 bases, with 7 bases between them. CDR1 is SGHKS and CDR2 is YYEKEE in the germline V gene (reference sequence). This CDR3 spans 15 amino acids. The CDR3 bases are TGTGCCAGCAGCTTGTTCCCGGCAACTAATGAAAAACTGTTTTTT. Translating it yields CASSLFPATNEKLFF.

This clonotype occurred many times. The chain links TRBV6-2 or TRBV6-3 to TRBJ2-5, with TRBD1 as a possible D gene (5 bases). V lost 4 bases, J lost 5 bases, and 17 bases lay in between. Germline V gene sequence: CDR1 MNHEY, CDR2 SVGEGT. This CDR3 is 15 amino acids long. The CDR3 nucleotides are TGTGCCAGCAGTTCCATATATGACAGACGCGAGACCCAGTACTTC. Translating it yields CASSSIYDRRETQYF.

This clonotype came up many times. The gene calls are TRBV6-2 or TRBV6-3 and TRBJ2-3; 12 bases are shared with TRBD2. Trimming cost V 0 bases and J 4 bases; bases outside gene matches: 5. Germline CDR1 and CDR2: MNHEY and SVGEGT. This CDR3 comprises 17 residues. In DNA, the CDR3 is TGTGCCAGCAGTTACTCGACTAGCGGGAGCATAGCAGATACGCAGTATTTT. Translation: CASSYSTSGSIADTQYF.

Ten or more counts support this clonotype. The rearrangement joins TRBV4-1 to TRBJ1-4; 8 bases align to TRBD1. With 0 bases clipped from V and 6 bases from J, the junction kept 3 bases outside the gene matches. CDR1 is MGHRA and CDR2 is YSYEKL in the germline V gene. CDR3 length equals 15 residues. CDR3 in amino acids: CASSQDTTGDEKLFF. The CDR3 DNA follows: TGCGCCAGCAGCCAAGATACGACAGGGGATGAAAAACTGTTTTTT.

There are many counts of this clonotype. V and J are TRBV11-2 and TRBJ2-2, with D perhaps matching TRBD2 (6 bases). The CDR3 runs 16 residues. Trimming cost V 3 bases and J 5 bases, with 16 bases left between them. Germline lookup yields CDR1 SGHAT and CDR2 FQNNGV. The CDR3 spells CASSLRDAFGTGELFF. CDR3 in DNA: TGTGCCAGCAGCTTGCGGGATGCTTTCGGAACCGGGGAGCTGTTTTTT. Supplemented by reference TRBV11-2 and TRBJ2-2, the full variable domain reads EAGVAQSPRYKIIEKRQSVAFWCNPISGHATLYWYQQILGQGPKLLIQFQNNGVVDDSQLPKDRFSAERLKGVDSTLKIQPAKLEDSAVYLCASSLRDAFGTGELFFGEGSRLTVL.

In its sample, this clonotype was seen a few times. The chain joins TRBV6-1 to TRBJ2-1, with 9 bases fitting TRBD2. The CDR3 runs 16 residues. Germline loops: CDR1 MNHNS, CDR2 SASEGT. V gave up 6 bases and J gave up 0 bases; unmatched junction bases: 6. CDR3 region: CASRNPRGGSYNEQFF. The DNA for the CDR3 is TGTGCCAGCAGGAACCCGCGGGGGGGCTCCTACAATGAGCAGTTCTTC.

This clonotype was detected a few times. This rearrangement joins TRBV20-1 to TRBJ2-1, with 11 nucleotides matching TRBD2. This CDR3 has 14 residues. Germline-derived CDR1 and CDR2 are DFQATT and SNEGSKA (reference sequence). V was clipped by 7 bases and J by 7 bases; unmatched bases: 9. Here the CDR3 reads CSVKLAGVGNEQFF. In DNA form, the CDR3 reads TGCAGTGTTAAACTAGCGGGAGTGGGGAATGAGCAGTTCTTC.

This clonotype was seen a few times. V and J are TRBV20-1 and TRBJ2-7; D might be TRBD2 (5 bases). CDR1 is DFQATT and CDR2 is SNEGSKA in the germline V gene (reference sequence). The CDR3 loop spans 13 amino acids. V was cut by 6 bases and J by 3 bases, with 15 bases left in between. The CDR3 DNA reads as TGCAGTGCCCGATTTCTAGCTCGCTACGAGCAGTACTTC. It specifies CSARFLARYEQYF.

Ten or more counts support this clonotype. This chain connects TRBV5-1 to TRBJ2-1, with 8 positions matching TRBD2. The CDR3 has 15 residues. The V gene's germline CDR1 is SGHRS and CDR2 YFSETQ. Losses at the gene ends were 5 bases for V and 5 bases for J; bases not matched to a gene: 9. CDR3 in amino acids: CASRPERELNNEQFF. The DNA of the CDR3 is TGCGCCAGCAGACCTGAGCGGGAGCTTAACAATGAGCAGTTCTTC.

This clonotype appeared a few times. The V and J genes are TRBV11-2 and TRBJ1-4, with D tentatively TRBD1 (6 bases). This CDR3 has 15 residues. Per germline, CDR1 SGHAT and CDR2 FQNNGV. V dropped 2 bases and J dropped 7 bases, with 14 bases sitting between them. The CDR3 nucleotides read TGTGCCAGCAGCTTAAGCGGGGGCAGGGGTGAAAAACTGTTTTTT. Translated: CASSLSGGRGEKLFF.

The chain recombines TRBV11-2 with TRBJ2-1; TRBD1 matches 10 bases. The ends lost 5 bases at V and 3 bases at J; junction bases unmatched: 4. The CDR3 covers 15 residues. Germline-derived CDR1 and CDR2 are SGHAT and FQNNGV. The CDR3 DNA sequence: TGTGCCAGCAGCAGCGGGGACAGGGGCTACAATGAGCAGTTCTTC. Its protein is CASSSGDRGYNEQFF.

This clonotype was seen more than once but under ten times. The V gene is TRBV11-3, the J gene TRBJ2-3, with D possibly TRBD2 on 6 matching bases. The V end was cut by 0 bases, the J end by 6 bases, with 16 bases between. In germline, CDR1 is SGHNT, CDR2 YENEEA. CDR3 length: 16 residues. CDR3 DNA: TGTGCCAGCAGCTTAGAAAGCGGGCCTAAGGCGGATACGCAGTATTTT. The encoded protein is CASSLESGPKADTQYF.

This clonotype was recorded many times. The chain recombines TRBV11-2 with TRBJ2-3; D may be TRBD2 (5 bases). The germline V gene encodes CDR1 SGHAT and CDR2 FQNNGV. The CDR3 consists of 12 residues. The V end was cut by 5 bases, the J end by 8 bases, with 11 bases between. CDR3: CASSAEGGTQYF. CDR3 in DNA: TGTGCCAGCAGCGCAGAGGGCGGTACGCAGTATTTT.

This rearrangement joins TRBV28 to TRBJ1-6; 8 bases fit TRBD1. CDR3 length equals 15 residues. From germline, CDR1 is MDHEN and CDR2 SYDVKM. V dropped 6 bases and J dropped 5; count of bases not matched to a gene: 6. The CDR3 nucleotides are TGTGCCAGCAGGGAAAGGACAGGGAATAATTCACCCCTCCACTTT. Encoded protein: CASRERTGNNSPLHF.

This clonotype occurred many times. This sequence joins TRBV5-5 and TRBJ1-4; D is unclear. Trimming left V 1 base short and J 8 bases short, with 9 bases between. Germline CDR1 is SGHKS and CDR2 is YYEKEE (reference sequence). The CDR3 spans 13 residues. This CDR3 is CASSLFLGEKLFF. For the CDR3, the DNA is TGTGCCAGCAGCTTGTTTCTGGGGGAAAAACTGTTTTTT.

The chain combines TRBV28 with TRBJ1-5; D remains unclear. V lost 6 bases to trimming and J lost 3 bases, with 12 bases between them. Germline assignment: CDR1 MDHEN and CDR2 SYDVKM. This CDR3 has 14 amino acids. CDR3 loop: CASRKARYNQPQHF. The DNA of the CDR3 is TGTGCCAGCAGGAAAGCCAGGTACAATCAGCCCCAGCATTTT.

In its sample, this clonotype was seen a few times. This rearrangement joins TRBV6-5 to TRBJ2-7, with D unclear. The CDR3 is made up of 15 amino acids. V lost 0 bases, J lost 0 bases, and 9 bases lay in between. CDR1 MNHEY and CDR2 SVGAGI come from the germline V gene. The CDR3 region has the DNA TGTGCCAGCAGTTACTCGGGCGATACCTCCTACGAGCAGTACTTC. Protein: CASSYSGDTSYEQYF.

This clonotype was detected many times. The rearrangement joins TRBV7-2 to TRBJ1-5, with a weak D call TRBD1 (5 bases). The germline V and J ends were trimmed by 6 bases and 0 bases, with 12 bases remaining between them. Germline loops: CDR1 SGHTA, CDR2 FQGNSA. The CDR3 loop spans 15 amino acids. CDR3 sequence: CASRLDGGSNQPQHF. The CDR3 bases are TGTGCCAGCAGACTCGACGGGGGTAGCAATCAGCCCCAGCATTTT.

Only a few counts were recorded for this clonotype. The chain is built from TRBV25-1 and TRBJ2-4; 7 bases are a match to TRBD1. The CDR3 runs to 15 residues. From germline, CDR1 is MGHDK and CDR2 SYGVNS. V lost 7 bases, J lost 0 bases, and 6 bases stayed unmatched. DNA of the CDR3: TGTGCCAGCACCGGGACAGATTTAGCCAAAAACATTCAGTACTTC. Its translation: CASTGTDLAKNIQYF.

This clonotype was recorded many times. V and J are TRBV7-3 and TRBJ1-1; no clear D gene. V shed 5 bases and J shed 5 bases, with 12 bases lying between them. Per the germline V gene, CDR1 is SGHTA and CDR2 is FQGTGA. The CDR3 runs 13 residues. CDR3 in DNA: TGTGCCAGCAGCCTTTATTGGGGTACTGAAGCTTTCTTT. It yields the protein CASSLYWGTEAFF.

V and J are TRBV2 and TRBJ2-2, with 8 bases identical to TRBD1. CDR3 size: 16 residues. Unmatched junction bases numbered 8, after V lost 6 bases and J lost 2 bases. Germline values: CDR1 SNHLY, CDR2 FYNNEI. In DNA, the CDR3 is TGTGCCAGCAGGCGTACACCAGGGGGCAACACCGGGGAGCTGTTTTTT. This gives the protein CASRRTPGGNTGELFF.

This clonotype has a count of ten or more. The V and J genes are TRBV12-3 or TRBV12-4 and TRBJ2-5; TRBD2 aligns across 7 bases. V shed 6 bases, J shed 5 bases, and the junction held 12 bases outside the gene matches. The CDR3 has 15 residues. This chain's CDR3 is CASRASGQGGETQYF. The DNA for the CDR3 is TGTGCCAGCAGGGCCTCCGGGCAGGGAGGGGAGACCCAGTACTTC.